One and the same sample provided the 2 T cell receptor beta chains below, sequenced in a study of blood T cell repertoires in COVID-19. Method: immunoSEQ multiplex PCR; TCRdb's copy keeps in-frame clones and lacks some. The sample holds some 52,000 clones, 90% seen once. Sequencing used peripheral blood. The receptors shown here come from a human donor in a cohort sampled during active COVID-19.

The chain links TRBV25-1 to TRBJ2-5; 11 nucleotides align to TRBD1. The J segment lost 5 bases and the V segment lost 0 bases, leaving 2 bases of the junction unmatched. The CDR3 totals 15 residues. From germline, CDR1 is MGHDK and CDR2 SYGVNS. The CDR3 sequence is CASSEYGTGGETQYF. The CDR3 DNA sequence: TGTGCCAGCAGTGAATACGGGACAGGGGGTGAGACCCAGTACTTC.

This clone was recorded only once. The rearrangement links TRBV7-3 to TRBJ2-3; TRBD2 is a possible D gene (5 bases). The CDR3 loop spans 14 amino acids. Looked up from germline, CDR1 is SGHTA and CDR2 is FQGTGA. Trimming shortened V by 0 bases and J by 1 base, and 5 bases separated the two germline ends. The CDR3 DNA is TGTGCCAGCAGCTTAACCGGGGGCACAGATACGCAGTATTTT. Translation gives CASSLTGGTDTQYF.